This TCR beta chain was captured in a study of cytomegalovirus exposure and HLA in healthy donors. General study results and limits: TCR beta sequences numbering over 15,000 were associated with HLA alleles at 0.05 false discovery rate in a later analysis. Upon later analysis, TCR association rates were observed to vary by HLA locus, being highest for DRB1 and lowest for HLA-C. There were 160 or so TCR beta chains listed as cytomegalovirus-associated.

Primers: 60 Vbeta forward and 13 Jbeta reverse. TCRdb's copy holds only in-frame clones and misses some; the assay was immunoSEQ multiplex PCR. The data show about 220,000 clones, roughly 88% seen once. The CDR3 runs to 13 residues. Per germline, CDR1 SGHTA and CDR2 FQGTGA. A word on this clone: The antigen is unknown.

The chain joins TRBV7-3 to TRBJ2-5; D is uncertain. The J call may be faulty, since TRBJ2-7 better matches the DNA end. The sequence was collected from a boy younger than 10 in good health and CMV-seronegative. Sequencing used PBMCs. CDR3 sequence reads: CASSLSAHYEQYF. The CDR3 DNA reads TGTGCCAGCAGCTTAAGTGCGCACTACGAGCAGTACTTC.